One sample yielded the 5 T cell receptor beta chains listed below, sequenced in a study of vaccination effects on CD4 cells after COVID-19. TCRdb's table, derived via immunoSEQ multiplex PCR, lists solely in-frame clones and lacks some. The table has about 16,000 clones, about three quarters seen once; the top ten hold over 15%. Antigen-specific CD4+ T cells were first expanded with viral peptide pools by the ViraFEST assay and only then sequenced. Researchers isolated CD4+ T cells once approximately eleven days of culture had elapsed. Vaccine administered to participants consisted of two doses of either BNT162b2 or mRNA-1273. For these receptors, no antigen is known. The source material was CD4+ T cells from PBMCs cultured with HCoV-NL63 spike peptides, sampled after COVID-19 vaccination. The receptors were sampled from a human donor who received a COVID-19 vaccine.

The V call is TRBV11-2, the J call TRBJ1-1, with D maybe TRBD1 (6 bases). This CDR3 spans 15 amino acids. Germline-derived CDR1 and CDR2 are SGHAT and FQNNGV. V dropped 1 base and J dropped 2 bases, with 11 bases sitting between them. The CDR3 protein is CASSLAVGANTEAFF. The CDR3 nucleotides read TGTGCCAGCAGCTTAGCTGTGGGGGCTAACACTGAAGCTTTCTTT.

The V gene is TRBV6-5, the J gene TRBJ2-7; weak D call: TRBD1 (6 bases). Germline V gene sequence: CDR1 MNHEY, CDR2 SVGAGI. The CDR3 has 14 residues. The V gene lost 7 bases and the J gene lost 5 bases, with 18 bases spanning the gap. The CDR3, as DNA: TGTGCCAGCACCGTTGACAGGATAGGGAACGAGCAGTACTTC. Translating it yields CASTVDRIGNEQYF.

V usage is TRBV3-1 (or the pseudogene TRBV3-2) and J usage is TRBJ2-1, with 7 bases matching TRBD1. J lost 13 bases, V lost 4 bases, and 7 bases had no gene match. This CDR3 is 12 amino acids long. From germline, CDR1 is LGHDT and CDR2 YNNKEL (reference sequence). Here the CDR3 reads CASSLQGEGQFF. The CDR3 DNA reads as TGTGCCAGCAGCCTCCAGGGGGAAGGTCAGTTCTTC.

This clone has just one count. This chain uses TRBV3-1 (or the pseudogene TRBV3-2) with TRBJ1-1; D is ambiguous. The CDR3 has 14 residues. The V and J ends lost 4 bases and 1 base respectively, with 10 bases between them. Germline CDR1 LGHDT, CDR2 YNNKEL (reference sequence). The CDR3 region is CASSPMRGNTEAFF. The CDR3, as DNA: TGTGCCAGCAGCCCCATGCGAGGGAACACTGAAGCTTTCTTT.

The chain couples TRBV6-4 to TRBJ2-3; D remains ambiguous. The CDR3 is 13 amino acids. The V and J ends lost 6 bases and 4 bases respectively, with 11 bases between them. Germline V gives CDR1 MRHNA, CDR2 SNTAGT. DNA for the CDR3: TGTGCCAGCAGCCGGAAGGCTGCAGATACGCAGTATTTT. Encoded protein: CASSRKAADTQYF.